The present entry profiles one T cell receptor beta chain with its context. Its antigen is currently unknown. Here immunoSEQ multiplex PCR was the method, and the copy in TCRdb shows in-frame clones only, minus some. The sample consists of around 300,000 clones, around 89% of them appearing once. The treatment: roughly 18 received Ad26.COV2.S at low or high dose, single or two shots; several received placebo; per-sample allocation not given. Day 63 after the first vaccine or placebo injection was the time point for sampling. The donor's status was that of an adult aged 18-55 years in Boston. This sample was taken from a study of Ad26.COV2.S vaccination and SARS-CoV-2 variants. Study context: Donor was one of the participants in the Ad26.COV2.S arm of the COV1001 trial. Donor got 5x10^10 or 1x10^11 viral particles of Ad26.COV2.S. The study, taken as a whole, reports: Among vaccine recipients, spike-specific TCR breadth exceeded that of placebo recipients.

The TCR was taken from a person aged 18 to 65 who received the Ad26.COV2.S COVID-19 vaccine or a placebo. Sequencing used peripheral blood, obtained in a trial of Ad26.COV2.S vaccine versus placebo.

The CDR3 nucleotides read TGTGCCAGCAGCTCCCCAGAAGGGGCGCCTATAGATACGCAGTATTTT. The encoded protein is CASSSPEGAPIDTQYF. The J gene is TRBJ2-3, the V gene TRBV11-2, with D possibly being TRBD1 (5 bases). Trimming cost V 4 bases and J 5 bases, with 19 bases left between them. The CDR3 has 16 residues. CDR1 SGHAT and CDR2 FQNNGV come from the germline V gene.